Following are 9 T cell receptor beta chains from one sample sequenced in a study of regulatory T cells in long-lasting Graves disease. Construction of the TCR beta libraries employed iRepertoire HTBI primers in conjunction with Arm-PCR of CDR3 regions. TCRdb passed the multiplex PCR reads through MiXCR, listing each CDR3 protein once. In the table there are about 220,000 distinct CDR3 sequences, around 20% of which are singletons. Time point described: newly diagnosed GD, antithyroid drugs for less than 3 months. PBMCs were the source of the RNA used for TCR sequencing. This specimen consisted of peripheral blood mononuclear cells (PBMCs), obtained at new diagnosis, from a patient treated with antithyroid drugs. The receptors stem from a female donor with Graves disease.

The rearrangement uses TRBV5-4 and TRBJ1-5; D unclear. Germline V gene data show CDR1 as SGHNT and CDR2 as YYREEE (reference sequence). This CDR3 spans 16 amino acids. Deletions cut 1 base from V and 0 bases from J, with 11 bases between. The CDR3 loop is CASSLRLSHSNQPQHF. The DNA for the CDR3 is TGTGCCAGCAGCTTGAGACTGAGCCATAGCAATCAGCCCCAGCATTTT.

This clonotype was seen many times. The genes are TRBV12-3 or TRBV12-4 and TRBJ1-2; perhaps TRBD1 as D (6 bases). With 10 bases removed from V and 6 bases from J, the gap between germline ends came to 15 bases. This CDR3 spans 12 amino acids. CDR3 bases: TGTGCCATCCGGGGGGGCGCGAATGGCTACACCTTC. Encoded protein: CAIRGGANGYTF.

The chain employs TRBV11-1 and TRBJ2-2; tentatively, D is TRBD2 (6 bases). In germline, CDR1 is SGHAT, CDR2 FQDESV (reference sequence). This CDR3 is 15 amino acids long. Trimming left V 6 bases short and J 1 base short, with 12 bases between. The CDR3 here is CASSRGRRNTGELFF. The CDR3 region has the DNA TGTGCCAGCAGTCGTGGGAGGCGGAACACCGGGGAGCTGTTTTTT.

The chain joins TRBV6-2 or TRBV6-3 to TRBJ1-1; no definite D call. This CDR3 region has 16 residues. V lost 6 bases and J lost 3, with 20 bases in between. The germline V gene encodes CDR1 MNHEY and CDR2 SVGEGT. CDR3: CASSVAGRAKDTEAFF. The CDR3, as DNA: TGTGCCAGCAGCGTTGCGGGGAGGGCAAAGGACACTGAAGCTTTCTTT.

This clonotype has ten or more counts. In nucleotides, the CDR3 is TGTGCCAGCAGTAACAGGGGTCTCGCGGGAACTGAAGCTTTCTTT. It codes for CASSNRGLAGTEAFF. The gene calls are TRBV6-1 and TRBJ1-1; 7 nucleotides line up with TRBD1. The CDR3 is 15 residues long. Trimming took 5 bases from V and 5 from J; bases not matched to a gene: 11. Germline CDR1 MNHNS, CDR2 SASEGT.

Details on this clonotype: This is likely an artifact of a read error, given a far larger clone one base away. The J gene is TRBJ2-5, the V gene TRBV20-1; weak D call: TRBD2 (5 bases). V lost 4 bases to trimming and J lost 11 bases, with 17 bases between them. The germline V gene has CDR1 DFQATT and CDR2 SNEGSKA (reference sequence). The CDR3 has 12 amino acids. CDR3 region: CSAKGNGNEQYF. Written as DNA, the CDR3 is TGCAGTGCTAAGGGTAACGGGAATGAGCAGTACTTC.

This clonotype was counted at least ten times. The rearrangement links TRBV24-1 to TRBJ2-3; 9 nucleotides line up with TRBD1. Germline lookup yields CDR1 KGHDR and CDR2 SFDVKD. Losses at the gene ends were 2 bases for V and 6 bases for J; bases not matched to a gene: 8. CDR3 size: 16 residues. CDR3 sequence (DNA): TGTGCCACCAGTGATTGGGAGGACAGGGGACTGGATACGCAGTATTTT. This codes for CATSDWEDRGLDTQYF.

This clonotype was seen at least ten times. The CDR3 sequence: CASSLAGGRNEQYF. In nucleotides, the CDR3 is TGTGCCAGCAGCTTAGCAGGGGGCAGGAACGAGCAGTACTTC. The V call is TRBV7-6, the J call TRBJ2-7; TRBD1 matches at 7 bases. The junction had 4 bases not matched to a gene; V was cut back by 0 bases and J by 5 bases. CDR1 is SGHVS and CDR2 is FNYEAQ in the germline V gene. The CDR3 length is 14 residues.

This clonotype has ten or more counts. The chain is built from TRBV19 and TRBJ2-1; 7 positions agree with TRBD2. The CDR3 is 15 residues long. V lost 7 bases to trimming and J lost 4 bases; unmatched junction nucleotides: 10. Germline V gene lookup returns CDR1 LNHDA and CDR2 SQIVND (reference sequence). CDR3 residues: CASKTGGSAYNEQFF. In DNA form, the CDR3 reads TGTGCCAGTAAGACGGGAGGCTCCGCGTACAATGAGCAGTTCTTC.